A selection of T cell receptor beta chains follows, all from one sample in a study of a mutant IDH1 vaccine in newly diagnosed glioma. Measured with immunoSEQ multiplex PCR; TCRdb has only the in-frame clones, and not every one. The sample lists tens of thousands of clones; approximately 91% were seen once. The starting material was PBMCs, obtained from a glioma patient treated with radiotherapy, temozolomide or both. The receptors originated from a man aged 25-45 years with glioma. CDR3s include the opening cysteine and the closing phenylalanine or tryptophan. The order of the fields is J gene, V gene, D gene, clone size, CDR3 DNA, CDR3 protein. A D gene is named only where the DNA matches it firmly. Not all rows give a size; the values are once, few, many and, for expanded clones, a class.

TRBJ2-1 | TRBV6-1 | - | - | TGTGCCAGCAGTGCCCCGGCCCCCCGGGGGTTCTTC | CASSAPAPRGFF
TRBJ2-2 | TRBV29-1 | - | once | TGCAGCGTTGAAGATCGACCCTCCGGCGGGCTGTTTTTT | CSVEDRPSGGLFF
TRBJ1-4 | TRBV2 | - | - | TGTGCCAGCAGGAAGGAGGGGACGGCTAATGAAAAACTGTTTTTT | CASRKEGTANEKLFF
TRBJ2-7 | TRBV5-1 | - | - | TGCGCCAGCAGCTACGCCTACGAGCAGTACTTC | CASSYAYEQYF
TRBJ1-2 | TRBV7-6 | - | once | TGTGCCAGCAGCCTAGGGGGAAACTATGGCTACACCTTC | CASSLGGNYGYTF
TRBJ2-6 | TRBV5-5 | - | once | TGTGCCAGCAGCTTGGGAGGGTTTGGTGGGGCCAACGTCCTGACTTTC | CASSLGGFGGANVLTF
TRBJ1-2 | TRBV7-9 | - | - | TGTGCCAGCAGCTTTCGGACAGACCGGGGCGATGGCTACACCTTC | CASSFRTDRGDGYTF
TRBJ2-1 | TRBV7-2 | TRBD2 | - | TGTGCCAGCAGCTTAGGGAGAGCGGGAGGCAATGAGCAGTTCTTC | CASSLGRAGGNEQFF
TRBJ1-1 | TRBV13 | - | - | TGTGCCAGCAGCTTAGACGGACCCATGAACACTGAAGCTTTCTTT | CASSLDGPMNTEAFF
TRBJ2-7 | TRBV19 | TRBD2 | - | TGTGCCAGTAGGGGTAGCGGGAGGTTCCCCTACGAGCAGTACTTC | CASRGSGRFPYEQYF
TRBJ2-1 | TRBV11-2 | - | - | TGTGCCAGCAGCTCTGGTGGCGGTATGTACAATGAGCAGTTCTTC | CASSSGGGMYNEQFF
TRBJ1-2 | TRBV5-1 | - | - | TGCGCCAGCAGCCCTGCCGGGACACCTTATGGCTACACCTTC | CASSPAGTPYGYTF
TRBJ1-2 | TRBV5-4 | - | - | TGTGCCAGCAGCTTGGCAGGGATGGACTATGGCTACACCTTC | CASSLAGMDYGYTF
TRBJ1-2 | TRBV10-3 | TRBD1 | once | TGTGCCATCAGTGGGACAGGGGACGGCTACACCTTC | CAISGTGDGYTF
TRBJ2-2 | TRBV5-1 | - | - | TGCGCCAGCAGCCCCACTAGGATTTCTAACACCGGGGAGCTGTTTTTT | CASSPTRISNTGELFF
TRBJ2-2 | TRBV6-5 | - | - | TGTGCCAGCAGCCTTAAACCCTTAAATATGGGGGAGCTGTTTTTT | CASSLKPLNMGELFF
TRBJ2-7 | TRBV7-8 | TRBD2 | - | TGTGCCAGCAGCTTACTAGCGGGAAGATACGAGCAGTACTTC | CASSLLAGRYEQYF
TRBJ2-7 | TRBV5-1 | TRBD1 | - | TGCGCCAGCAGCAGAAGTCAGGGGGCGGTCGAGCAGTACTTC | CASSRSQGAVEQYF
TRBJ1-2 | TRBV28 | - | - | TGTGCCAGCAGTCCCACGAGATATAGTGGCTACACCTTC | CASSPTRYSGYTF
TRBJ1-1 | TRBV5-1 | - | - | TGCGCCAGCAGCTTCATAGACAGACTGAACACTGAAGCTTTCTTT | CASSFIDRLNTEAFF
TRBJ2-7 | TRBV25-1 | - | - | TGTGCCAGCAGTGATCGGCAGCGGACCTACGAGCAGTACTTC | CASSDRQRTYEQYF
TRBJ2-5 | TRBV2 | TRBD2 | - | TGTGCCAGCAGCCCCGGATTAGCGGGAGCTGAGACCCAGTACTTC | CASSPGLAGAETQYF
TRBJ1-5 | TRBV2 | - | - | TGTGCCAGCAGTGACACAACCTCAGGGGTCGCAAATCAGCCCCAGCATTTT | CASSDTTSGVANQPQHF
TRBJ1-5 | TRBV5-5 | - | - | TGTGCCAGCAGCCCGGCGGGGAGGAATAGCAATCAGCCCCAGCATTTT | CASSPAGRNSNQPQHF
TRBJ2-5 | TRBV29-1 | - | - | TGCAGCGTTGGAGGACGGCAAGAGACCCAGTACTTC | CSVGGRQETQYF
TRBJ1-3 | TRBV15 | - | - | TGTGCCACCAGCACACCAGCGGGAAACACCATATATTTT | CATSTPAGNTIYF
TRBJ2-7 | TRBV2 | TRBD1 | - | TGTGCCAGCAGTGGAGGGGGCTCCAACGAGCAGTACTTC | CASSGGGSNEQYF
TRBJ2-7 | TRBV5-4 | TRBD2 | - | TGTGCCAGCAGCTTACGGGCCCCCGGGACTAGCGATATTTACCCCTACGAGCAGTACTTC | CASSLRAPGTSDIYPYEQYF
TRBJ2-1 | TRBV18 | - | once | TGTGCCAGCTCTCCGATCGGGGCCTCCTACAATGAGCAGTTCTTC | CASSPIGASYNEQFF
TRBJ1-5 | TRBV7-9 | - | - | TGTGCCAGCAGCTCGGAAGGAGGGCAGCCCCAGCATTTT | CASSSEGGQPQHF
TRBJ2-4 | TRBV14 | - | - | TGTGCCAGCAGCCACAAGGACATTCAGTACTTC | CASSHKDIQYF
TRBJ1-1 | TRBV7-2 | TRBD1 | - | TGTGCCAGCAGCTTAAGATGGCAGGGGGGTCCCACTGAAGCTTTCTTT | CASSLRWQGGPTEAFF
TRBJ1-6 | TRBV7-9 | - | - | TGTGCCAGCAGCTTGGGAAACCCTGAGAATTCACCCCTCCACTTT | CASSLGNPENSPLHF
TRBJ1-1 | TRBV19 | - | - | TGTGCCAGTAGTATAGGGAAAGGGGCTAACACTGAAGCTTTCTTT | CASSIGKGANTEAFF
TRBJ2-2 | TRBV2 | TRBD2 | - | TGTGCCAGCAGGGAGGGGCTAGCGGGAAATAACGGGGAGCTGTTTTTT | CASREGLAGNNGELFF
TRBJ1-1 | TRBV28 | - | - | TGTGCCACCACCCGGGGGGGGGTGAACACTGAAGCTTTCTTT | CATTRGGVNTEAFF
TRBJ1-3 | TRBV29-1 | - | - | TGCAGCGTTCTAGGACCCCCCCCTGGAAACACCATATATTTT | CSVLGPPPGNTIYF
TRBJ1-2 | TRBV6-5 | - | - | TGTGCCAGCAGGGGCACAAGGGCTGGCTATGGCTACACCTTC | CASRGTRAGYGYTF
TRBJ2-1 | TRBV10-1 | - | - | TGCGCCAGCAGTGAGTCAGGTTTTTTGGGTCCTGAGCAGTTCTTC | CASSESGFLGPEQFF
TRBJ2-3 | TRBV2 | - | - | TGTGCCAGCAGTGAAGGGCTAGGGGGAGATACGCAGTATTTT | CASSEGLGGDTQYF
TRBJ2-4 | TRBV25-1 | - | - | TGTGCCAGCAGTGAATTCAGCGTATCCAAAAACATTCAGTACTTC | CASSEFSVSKNIQYF
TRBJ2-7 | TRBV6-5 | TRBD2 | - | TGTGCCAGCAGCCAGAGGGGACTAACCTACGAGCAGTACTTC | CASSQRGLTYEQYF
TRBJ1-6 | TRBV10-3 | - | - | TGTGCCATCAGTGACAGGGGTAGGGATTCACCCCTCCACTTT | CAISDRGRDSPLHF
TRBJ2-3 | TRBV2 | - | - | TGTGCCAGCAGGGGTTACGATACGCAGTATTTT | CASRGYDTQYF
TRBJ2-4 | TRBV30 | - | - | TGTGCCTGGAGTGTATACGGGGTAGCCAAAAACATTCAGTACTTC | CAWSVYGVAKNIQYF
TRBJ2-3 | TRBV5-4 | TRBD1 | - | TGTGCCAGCACAACCCGGGACAGGGGGCCAGATACGCAGTATTTT | CASTTRDRGPDTQYF
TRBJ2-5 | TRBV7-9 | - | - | TGTGCCAGCAGCTCCGGGGAGACCCAGTACTTC | CASSSGETQYF
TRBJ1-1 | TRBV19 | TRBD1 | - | TGTGCCAGTAGTATGCAGGGGGCGCTCACTGAAGCTTTCTTT | CASSMQGALTEAFF
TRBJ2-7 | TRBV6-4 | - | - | TGTGCCAGCAGTGTCGCCCAGGGGCCATCCTACGAGCAGTACTTC | CASSVAQGPSYEQYF
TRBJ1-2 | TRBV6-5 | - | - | TGTGCCAGCAGTTCTTTGCATGGCTATGGCTACACCTTC | CASSSLHGYGYTF
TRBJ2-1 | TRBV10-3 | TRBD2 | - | TGTGCCATCAGTCAAGCGGGAGAGTACAATGAGCAGTTCTTC | CAISQAGEYNEQFF